Below, 20 T cell receptor beta chains from the same sample are listed, as sequenced in a study of vaccination effects on CD4 cells after COVID-19. Prior to sequencing, the ViraFEST assay stimulated PBMC with viral peptide pools, which expanded the antigen-specific CD4+ T cells. Culture lasted over 9 days before CD4+ T cell isolation. Vaccine recipients, nucleocapsid antibody negative, had no prior SARS-CoV-2 infection. Clones were sequenced by immunoSEQ multiplex PCR, and TCRdb holds only the in-frame ones, with some missing. The table has 50,000 or so clones, roughly 73% seen once. These receptors have no known antigen. The input for sequencing was CD4+ T cells from PBMCs cultured with HCoV-OC43 spike peptides, taken before COVID-19 vaccination. Documented subset: HCoV-OC43 spike overlapping peptide pool stimulation. Every receptor here comes from a human donor who received a COVID-19 vaccine.

V usage is TRBV19 and J usage is TRBJ1-2; TRBD1 aligns across 7 bases. J was trimmed by 4 bases and V by 8 bases; bases with no gene match: 7. CDR3 length: 13 residues. Germline V gives CDR1 LNHDA, CDR2 SQIVND (reference sequence). Here the CDR3 reads CASARQGSYGYTF. The CDR3 nucleotides read TGTGCCAGTGCCCGACAGGGCAGCTATGGCTACACCTTC.

The rearrangement links TRBV4-1 to TRBJ1-1, with 10 nucleotides matching TRBD1. Germline values: CDR1 MGHRA, CDR2 YSYEKL. The CDR3 runs to 18 residues. V was pared by 3 bases and J by 1 base, with 11 bases of the junction left unmatched. The CDR3 DNA reads as TGCGCCAGCAGCCATTCAGACAGGGGGCGGATCAGGAACACTGAAGCTTTCTTT. Translation: CASSHSDRGRIRNTEAFF.

This clone has just one count. V is TRBV28 and J is TRBJ1-1, with 8 nucleotides matching TRBD1. CDR3 size: 14 residues. Germline trimming cut 6 bases from V and 6 bases from J; bases unmatched to any gene: 9. The V gene's germline CDR1 is MDHEN and CDR2 SYDVKM. In DNA form, the CDR3 reads TGTGCCAGCAGCTTGGGACAGGAGAGATCTGAAGCTTTCTTT. This gives the protein CASSLGQERSEAFF.

V is TRBV2 and J is TRBJ1-1; TRBD1 is a possible D gene (5 bases). The germline V and J ends were trimmed by 2 bases and 4 bases, with 8 bases remaining between them. Germline assignment: CDR1 SNHLY and CDR2 FYNNEI. This CDR3 is 13 amino acids long. CDR3 loop: CASSELGGTEAFF. The CDR3 nucleotides are TGTGCCAGCAGTGAACTGGGGGGCACTGAAGCTTTCTTT.

The chain links TRBV24-1 to TRBJ1-2; D is perhaps TRBD1 (6 bases). V lost 7 bases to trimming and J lost 4 bases, with 12 bases between them. CDR1 KGHDR and CDR2 SFDVKD come from the germline V gene. The CDR3 consists of 13 residues. The CDR3 nucleotides read TGTGCCACCAGGCCACAGGGAGGCTATGGCTACACCTTC. It is translated as CATRPQGGYGYTF.

This clone was counted only a few times. The V and J genes are TRBV27 and TRBJ1-5; the D is unclear. This CDR3 comprises 12 residues. Trimming took 3 bases from V and 7 from J, leaving 7 bases between them. Germline CDR1 MNHEY, CDR2 SMNVEV (reference sequence). The CDR3 sequence is CASSLQEQPQHF. The CDR3 DNA sequence: TGTGCCAGCAGTTTGCAAGAACAGCCCCAGCATTTT.

The chain is built from TRBV18 and TRBJ1-1; TRBD1 might be the D (5 bases). CDR1 is KGHSH, CDR2 LQKENI, per germline. The CDR3 is 13 residues long. Trimming removed 2 bases from V and 9 bases from J, with 13 bases in between. As DNA, the CDR3 is TGTGCCAGCTCACCAAGGGACCGCGAGCAAGCTTTCTTT. Its translation: CASSPRDREQAFF. The variable domain in full, with the rest retrieved from reference TRBV18 and TRBJ1-1, is NAGVMQNPRHLVRRRGQEARLRCSPMKGHSHVYWYRQLPEEGLKFMVYLQKENIIDESGMPKERFSAEFPKEGPSILRIQQVVRGDSAAYFCASSPRDREQAFFGQGTRLTVV.

The chain has TRBV18 and TRBJ2-3, with D perhaps matching TRBD2 (6 bases). In germline, CDR1 is KGHSH, CDR2 LQKENI. V gave up 0 bases and J gave up 3 bases, with 13 bases separating them. The CDR3 runs 16 residues. The CDR3 DNA follows: TGTGCCAGCTCACCACCGAGGGGCGGAGGGACAGATACGCAGTATTTT. As protein: CASSPPRGGGTDTQYF.

The genes are TRBV5-8 and TRBJ2-5, with D perhaps assigned TRBD1 or TRBD2 (5 bases each). Trimming took 3 bases from V and 3 from J, leaving 12 bases between them. The CDR3 consists of 14 residues. CDR1 and CDR2 from the germline V gene are SGHTS and YDEGEE. CDR3 DNA sequence: TGTGCCAGCAGCTCCGGGACGACAGAAGAGACCCAGTACTTC. Translation: CASSSGTTEETQYF.

The V gene is TRBV11-3, the J gene TRBJ1-2; D might be TRBD1 (5 bases). The V end lost 4 bases, the J end lost 4 bases, and 10 bases lay between the germline ends. Germline loops: CDR1 SGHNT, CDR2 YENEEA. This CDR3 contains 13 residues. CDR3 DNA sequence: TGTGCCAGCAGCTCACGACAGATCTATGGCTACACCTTC. It yields the protein CASSSRQIYGYTF.

The chain uses TRBV6-2 or TRBV6-3 and TRBJ2-5, with D hard to call. Germline CDR1 and CDR2: MNHEY and SVGEGT. This CDR3 has 13 residues. The V end was cut by 5 bases, the J end by 6 bases, with 13 bases between. Here the CDR3 reads CASSKREGQTQYF. CDR3 nucleotide sequence: TGTGCCAGCAGTAAAAGGGAAGGGCAGACCCAGTACTTC.

The chain employs TRBV5-1 and TRBJ1-1; D call uncertain. V dropped 0 bases and J dropped 11 bases, with 8 bases sitting between them. Germline V lookup: CDR1 SGHRS, CDR2 YFSETQ. This CDR3 region has 11 residues. The CDR3 is CASSLGAEAFF. CDR3 in DNA: TGCGCCAGCAGCTTGGGGGCGGAGGCTTTCTTT.

The V and J genes are TRBV2 and TRBJ2-5; D is unclear. CDR3 length: 14 amino acids. The germline V gene encodes CDR1 SNHLY and CDR2 FYNNEI. Trimming pared 8 bases from V and 1 base from J, leaving 14 bases between. CDR3 DNA: TGTGCCAGCGAGGAAAGTATATTCCAAGAGACCCAGTACTTC. Its protein product is CASEESIFQETQYF. Together with reference TRBV2 and TRBJ2-5, the CDR3 gives the full variable domain: EPEVTQTPSHQVTQMGQEVILRCVPISNHLYFYWYRQILGQKVEFLVSFYNNEISEKSEIFDDQFSVERPDGSNFTLKIRSTKLEDSAMYFCASEESIFQETQYFGPGTRLLVL.

A remark on this clone: One junction end disagrees with the germline gene, perhaps due to a read error. The chain uses TRBV6-6 and TRBJ2-2; 7 bases fit TRBD2. There are 15 residues in the CDR3. From germline, CDR1 is MNHNY and CDR2 SVGAGI (reference sequence). CDR3 DNA sequence: TGTGCCAGCAGTTACGGGAGGGCGAATACCGGGGAGCTGTTTTTT. Its protein is CASSYGRANTGELFF.

CDR3 in DNA: TGTGCCAGCAGTGAAACGTCAGGGGGGTTGGAGACCCAGTACTTC. As protein: CASSETSGGLETQYF. The J gene is TRBJ2-5, the V gene TRBV6-1; D possibly corresponds to TRBD1 (7 bases). The V end was cut by 2 bases, the J end by 5 bases, with 15 bases between. The CDR3 length is 15 residues. Germline CDR1 reads MNHNS; CDR2 reads SASEGT.

The rearrangement links TRBV7-2 to TRBJ2-2, with 10 bases lining up with TRBD1. The V and J ends lost 3 bases and 7 bases, in that order; junction bases with no gene match: 2. This CDR3 has 14 residues. Germline V gene sequence: CDR1 SGHTA, CDR2 FQGNSA. CDR3 sequence: CASSLTGGGGELFF. The CDR3 DNA reads as TGTGCCAGCAGCTTGACAGGGGGCGGCGGGGAGCTGTTTTTT.

This clone has only one observation. The chain carries TRBV5-1 and TRBJ1-4; maybe TRBD1 (6 bases). The V end lost 4 bases, the J end lost 8 bases, and 18 bases lay between the germline ends. Looked up from germline, CDR1 is SGHRS and CDR2 is YFSETQ. The CDR3 runs to 15 residues. This chain's CDR3 is CASSIQQGEGEKLFF. The CDR3 nucleotides read TGCGCCAGCAGCATACAACAGGGAGAGGGCGAAAAACTGTTTTTT.

This chain joins TRBV6-5 and TRBJ2-5, with 7 nucleotides matching TRBD1. The ends lost 5 bases at V and 4 bases at J; junction bases unmatched: 10. The CDR3 contains 15 residues. Germline lookup yields CDR1 MNHEY and CDR2 SVGAGI. The CDR3 reads CASSLETGHGETQYF. DNA of the CDR3: TGTGCCAGCAGTCTCGAGACAGGGCACGGAGAGACCCAGTACTTC.

The rearrangement links TRBV19 to TRBJ2-6, with D tentatively TRBD1 (5 bases). Germline lookup yields CDR1 LNHDA and CDR2 SQIVND (reference sequence). Trimming left V 6 bases short and J 0 bases short, with 12 bases between. The CDR3 runs 16 residues. DNA of the CDR3: TGTGCCAGTAGCCTGACAGCGAGCTCTGGGGCCAACGTCCTGACTTTC. Translated: CASSLTASSGANVLTF. The variable domain in full, completed from reference TRBV19 and TRBJ2-6, reads DGGITQSPKYLFRKEGQNVTLSCEQNLNHDAMYWYRQDPGQGLRLIYYSQIVNDFQKGDIAEGYSVSREKKESFPLTVTSAQKNPTAFYLCASSLTASSGANVLTFGAGSRLTVL.

The CDR3 nucleotides read TGTGCCAGCTCACCACAACCCCAGAGGATCCAAGAGACCCAGTACTTC. It encodes CASSPQPQRIQETQYF. The chain links TRBV18 to TRBJ2-5; D is undetermined. Deletions cut 1 base from V and 1 base from J, with 13 bases between. CDR3 length equals 16 residues. CDR1 and CDR2 (germline): KGHSH, LQKENI.